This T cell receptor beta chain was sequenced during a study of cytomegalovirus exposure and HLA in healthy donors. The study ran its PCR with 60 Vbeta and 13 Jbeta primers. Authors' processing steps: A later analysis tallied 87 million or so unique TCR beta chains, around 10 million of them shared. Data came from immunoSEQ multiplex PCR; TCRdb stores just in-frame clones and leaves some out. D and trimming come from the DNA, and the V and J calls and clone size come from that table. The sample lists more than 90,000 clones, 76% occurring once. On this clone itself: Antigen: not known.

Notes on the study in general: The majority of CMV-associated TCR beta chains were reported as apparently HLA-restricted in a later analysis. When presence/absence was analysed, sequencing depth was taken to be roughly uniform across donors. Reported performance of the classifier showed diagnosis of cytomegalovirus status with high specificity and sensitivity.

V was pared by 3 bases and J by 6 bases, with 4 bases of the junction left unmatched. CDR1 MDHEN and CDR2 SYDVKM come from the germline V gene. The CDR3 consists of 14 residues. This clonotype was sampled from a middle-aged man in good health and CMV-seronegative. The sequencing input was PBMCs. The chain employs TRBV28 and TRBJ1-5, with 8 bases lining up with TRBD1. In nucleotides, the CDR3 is TGTGCCAGCAGTTTGGGACAGGCCAGTCAGCCCCAGCATTTT. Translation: CASSLGQASQPQHF.